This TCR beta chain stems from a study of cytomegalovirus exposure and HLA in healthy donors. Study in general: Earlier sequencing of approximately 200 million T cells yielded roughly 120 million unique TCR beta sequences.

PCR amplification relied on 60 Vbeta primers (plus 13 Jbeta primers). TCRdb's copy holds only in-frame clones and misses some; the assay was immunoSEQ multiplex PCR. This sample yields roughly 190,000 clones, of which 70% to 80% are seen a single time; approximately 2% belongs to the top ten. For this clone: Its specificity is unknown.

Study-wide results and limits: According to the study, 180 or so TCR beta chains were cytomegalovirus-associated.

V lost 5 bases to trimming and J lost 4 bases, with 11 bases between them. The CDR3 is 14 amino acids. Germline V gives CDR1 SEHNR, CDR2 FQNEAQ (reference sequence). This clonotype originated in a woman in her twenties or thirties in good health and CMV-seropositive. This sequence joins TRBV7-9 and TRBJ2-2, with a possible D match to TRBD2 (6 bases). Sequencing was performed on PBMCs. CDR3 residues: CASSPGTLTGELFF. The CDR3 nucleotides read TGTGCCAGCAGCCCCGGGACTCTCACCGGGGAGCTGTTTTTT.